The clone carrying this T cell receptor beta chain showed up just once. These data come from a study of memory CD4+ T cells and cytomegalovirus serostatus. The protocol was immunoSEQ multiplex PCR, while the TCRdb copy is restricted to in-frame clones and leaves out a portion. The top ten clones hold approximately 0.8% of a sample with around 53,000 clones, over 75% of them seen once. Single viable CD3+CD4+CD8-CD45RO+ cells were sorted as the memory CD4+ T cells. Unmatched junction bases numbered 4, after V lost 6 bases and J lost 3 bases. The CDR3 is 15 amino acids. Germline V CDR1 and CDR2: ENHRY, SYGVKD.

The sample was memory CD4+ T cells from blood. This chain connects TRBV10-3 to TRBJ2-1, with 11 positions matching TRBD2. The sequence was obtained from an adult in good health and CMV-seronegative. The CDR3 nucleotides are TGTGCCATCAGGCCCGGGACTAGCGGCTACAATGAGCAGTTCTTC. Its translation is CAIRPGTSGYNEQFF.